The 10 T cell receptor beta chains presented below share a single source sample, sequenced in a study of T-cell reconstitution after alpha-beta-depleted transplantation in children. Unique molecular identifiers were used in preparing the TCRbeta library. Via MiXCR, TCRdb re-called the PCR reads, giving one row per CDR3 protein. The top ten clones hold about 8% of a sample with approximately 300,000 distinct CDR3 sequences, 10% of them seen once. The specimen comprised PBMCs, sampled before TCRalphabeta/CD19-depleted stem cell transplant. Every receptor here comes from a boy under two years old with acute myeloid leukemia, due to receive a stem cell transplant.

At least ten counts were recorded for this clonotype. V gene TRBV12-3 or TRBV12-4 combines with J gene TRBJ2-3; possibly TRBD2 for D (5 bases). CDR3 length: 14 amino acids. The germline V and J ends were trimmed by 2 bases and 6 bases, with 12 bases remaining between them. The chain's CDR3 is CASSLRGHGDTQYF. CDR3 coding DNA: TGTGCCAGCAGTTTACGAGGGCACGGGGATACGCAGTATTTT.

This clonotype was counted ten times or more. The chain couples TRBV11-1 to TRBJ2-1, with 8 bases lining up with TRBD2. The CDR3 is made up of 18 amino acids. V lost 0 bases to trimming and J lost 4 bases; unmatched junction nucleotides: 11. Germline V gene lookup returns CDR1 SGHAT and CDR2 FQDESV (reference sequence). CDR3 loop: CASSLAAQLAVPYNEQFF. CDR3 nucleotides: TGTGCCAGCAGCTTAGCGGCACAACTAGCGGTCCCTTACAATGAGCAGTTCTTC.

J is TRBJ2-7 and V is TRBV7-2, with 10 bases that match TRBD1. The CDR3 is made up of 15 amino acids. CDR1 and CDR2 from the germline V gene are SGHTA and FQGNSA. V shed 4 bases, J shed 4 bases, and the junction held 7 bases outside the gene matches. The CDR3 loop is CASSSSGTGEYEQYF. The CDR3 region has the DNA TGTGCCAGCAGCTCATCCGGGACAGGGGAATACGAGCAGTACTTC. The full variable domain, completed using reference TRBV7-2 and TRBJ2-7, is GAGVSQSPSNKVTEKGKDVELRCDPISGHTALYWYRQSLGQGLEFLIYFQGNSAPDKSGLPSDRFSAERTGGSVSTLTIQRTQQEDSAVYLCASSSSGTGEYEQYFGPGTRLTVT.

This clonotype was seen a handful of times. This chain connects TRBV24-1 to TRBJ1-1; 7 nucleotides line up with TRBD1. Per the germline V gene, CDR1 is KGHDR and CDR2 is SFDVKD. V trimming: 3 bases; J trimming: 5 bases; junction bases outside the gene matches: 5. CDR3 length: 14 residues. The CDR3 here is CATSDPNRGTEAFF. In DNA form, the CDR3 reads TGTGCCACCAGTGATCCGAACAGGGGTACTGAAGCTTTCTTT.

This clonotype has more than one count but fewer than ten. The rearrangement uses TRBV19 and TRBJ2-1; 7 nucleotides agree with TRBD1. The V gene end was trimmed by 9 bases and the J gene end by 2 bases; junction bases not matched to a gene: 13. This CDR3 comprises 16 residues. Looked up from germline, CDR1 is LNHDA and CDR2 is SQIVND (reference sequence). CDR3 in DNA: TGTGCCAGCCACCATAGGCCGACAGGGACCTACAATGAGCAGTTCTTC. Its protein is CASHHRPTGTYNEQFF. Full variable domain (missing parts from reference TRBV19 and TRBJ2-1): DGGITQSPKYLFRKEGQNVTLSCEQNLNHDAMYWYRQDPGQGLRLIYYSQIVNDFQKGDIAEGYSVSREKKESFPLTVTSAQKNPTAFYLCASHHRPTGTYNEQFFGPGTRLTVL.

The sample holds many counts of this clonotype. The rearrangement links TRBV28 to TRBJ2-2, with D unresolved. V was pared by 3 bases and J by 2 bases, with 7 bases between. This CDR3 has 14 amino acids. Germline CDR1 is MDHEN and CDR2 is SYDVKM. The CDR3 DNA follows: TGTGCCAGCAGTTTCGGCCGAAACACCGGGGAGCTGTTTTTT. It encodes CASSFGRNTGELFF. The full variable domain, its missing parts supplied by reference TRBV28 and TRBJ2-2, is DVKVTQSSRYLVKRTGEKVFLECVQDMDHENMFWYRQDPGLGLRLIYFSYDVKMKEKGDIPEGYSVSREKKERFSLILESASTNQTSMYLCASSFGRNTGELFFGEGSRLTVL.

The gene calls are TRBV5-1 and TRBJ2-4, with D possibly TRBD2 on 7 matching bases. V gave up 4 bases and J gave up 6 bases, with 14 bases separating them. Per germline, CDR1 SGHRS and CDR2 YFSETQ. This CDR3 comprises 14 residues. DNA for the CDR3: TGCGCCAGCAGCGTCGAGGGGGGGCTAAACATTCAGTACTTC. Its translation is CASSVEGGLNIQYF.

This clonotype was detected ten times or more. This rearrangement joins TRBV30 to TRBJ2-5, with 9 bases fitting TRBD2. This CDR3 spans 18 amino acids. The trim removed 1 base at V and 3 bases at J, leaving 15 bases unmatched. CDR1 is GTSNPN, CDR2 SVGIG, per germline (reference sequence). The CDR3 here is CAWSGGRLAGLPKETQYF. In nucleotides, the CDR3 is TGTGCCTGGAGTGGGGGGCGGCTAGCGGGGCTCCCCAAAGAGACCCAGTACTTC.

This clonotype was recorded many times. The rearrangement joins TRBV20-1 to TRBJ1-5; D gene ambiguous. CDR1 is DFQATT and CDR2 is SNEGSKA in the germline V gene (reference sequence). The CDR3 sequence is 13 residues long. V was clipped by 2 bases and J by 7 bases, with 12 bases between them. The CDR3 is CSARRALGQPQHF. The CDR3 bases are TGCAGTGCTAGAAGGGCCTTAGGCCAGCCCCAGCATTTT.

This clonotype was found many times. The rearrangement links TRBV20-1 to TRBJ2-1; maybe TRBD1 (6 bases). Germline assignment: CDR1 DFQATT and CDR2 SNEGSKA (reference sequence). The CDR3 is made up of 14 amino acids. V lost 0 bases to trimming and J lost 7 bases, with 13 bases between them. The chain's CDR3 is CSARDLMRGNEQFF. CDR3 nucleotide sequence: TGCAGTGCTAGAGATCTAATGAGGGGGAATGAGCAGTTCTTC.